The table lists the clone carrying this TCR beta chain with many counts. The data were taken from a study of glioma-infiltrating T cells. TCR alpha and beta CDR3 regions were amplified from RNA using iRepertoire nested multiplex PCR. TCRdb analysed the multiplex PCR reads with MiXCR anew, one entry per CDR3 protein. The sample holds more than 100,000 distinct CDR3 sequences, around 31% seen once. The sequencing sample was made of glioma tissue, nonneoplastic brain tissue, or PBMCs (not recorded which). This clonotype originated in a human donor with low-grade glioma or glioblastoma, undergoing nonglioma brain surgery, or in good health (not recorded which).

The CDR3 region has the DNA TGTGCCAGCAGCGGGGCCCGCGAGCAGTACTTC. Its protein is CASSGAREQYF. The chain links TRBV6-1 to TRBJ2-7; D might be TRBD1 or TRBD2, each matching 5 bases. The CDR3 covers 11 residues. Germline CDR1 MNHNS, CDR2 SASEGT. The V gene lost 6 bases and the J gene lost 6 bases, with 9 bases spanning the gap.